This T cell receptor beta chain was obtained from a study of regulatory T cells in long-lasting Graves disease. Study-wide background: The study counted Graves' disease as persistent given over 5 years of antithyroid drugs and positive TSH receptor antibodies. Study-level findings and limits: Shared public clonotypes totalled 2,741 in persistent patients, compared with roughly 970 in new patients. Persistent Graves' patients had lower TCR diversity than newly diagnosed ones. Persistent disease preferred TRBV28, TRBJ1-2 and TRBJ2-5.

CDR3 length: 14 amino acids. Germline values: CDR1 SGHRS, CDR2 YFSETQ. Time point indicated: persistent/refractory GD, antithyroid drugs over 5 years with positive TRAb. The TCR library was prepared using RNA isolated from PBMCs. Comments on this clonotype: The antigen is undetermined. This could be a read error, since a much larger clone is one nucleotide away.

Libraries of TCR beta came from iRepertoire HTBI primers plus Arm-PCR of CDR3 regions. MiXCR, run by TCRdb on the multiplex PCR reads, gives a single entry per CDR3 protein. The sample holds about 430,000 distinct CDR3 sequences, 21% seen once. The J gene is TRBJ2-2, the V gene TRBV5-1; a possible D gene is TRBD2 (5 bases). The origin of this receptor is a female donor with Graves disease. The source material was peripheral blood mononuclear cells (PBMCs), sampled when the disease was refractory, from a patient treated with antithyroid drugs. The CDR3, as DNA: TGCGCCAGCAGCTACCCGGACGGTACCGGGGAGCTGCTTTTT. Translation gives CASSYPDGTGELLF.